These 18 T cell receptor beta chains share one sample of origin, sequenced in a study of blood T cell repertoires in COVID-19. Produced via immunoSEQ multiplex PCR; TCRdb's table is partial and in-frame only. Of 85,000 to 100,000 clones detected, about four fifths appear once; the ten largest clones hold approximately 25%. Material: peripheral blood. The receptors were gathered from a human donor in a cohort sampled during active COVID-19.

This clone was observed a few times. The chain recombines TRBV7-2 with TRBJ1-1, with D possibly TRBD1 on 5 matching bases. The CDR3 consists of 14 residues. Deletions cut 0 bases from V and 5 bases from J, with 10 bases between. The germline CDR1 and CDR2 sequences are SGHTA and FQGNSA. CDR3 loop: CASSLAGRATEAFF. The CDR3, as DNA: TGTGCCAGCAGCTTAGCGGGCAGGGCGACTGAAGCTTTCTTT.

This chain links TRBV21-1 with TRBJ2-1; the table names TRBD2, a call not compared with the DNA. TRBV21-1 is assigned pseudogene status. The CDR3 has 21 amino acids. The CDR3 reads CASSIPMTPRFVSNSYNEQFF. The CDR3 bases are TGTGCCAGCAGCATACCGATGACTCCTCGATTCGTTAGTAACTCCTACAATGAGCAGTTCTTC.

The rearrangement uses TRBV5-1 and TRBJ1-2; 8 positions match TRBD1. The V segment lost 2 bases and the J segment 4 bases; nucleotides outside the gene matches: 7. The CDR3 is 15 amino acids. Germline CDR1 SGHRS, CDR2 YFSETQ. DNA of the CDR3: TGCGCCAGCAGCTTACGCACGGACAGGGTCTATGGCTACACCTTC. Its protein product is CASSLRTDRVYGYTF.

A single count supports this clone. This chain uses TRBV11-2 with TRBJ1-1, with TRBD1 as a possible D gene (5 bases). V was trimmed by 1 base and J by 6 bases, leaving 15 bases between them. The V gene's germline CDR1 is SGHAT and CDR2 FQNNGV. The CDR3 sequence is 15 residues long. DNA for the CDR3: TGTGCCAGCAGCTTAGTAGGCGGGGCGAGCGCTGAAGCTTTCTTT. Its translation: CASSLVGGASAEAFF.

The chain couples TRBV2 to TRBJ1-5; TRBD1 matches at 8 bases. The length of the CDR3 is 15 residues. After removal of 4 bases from V and 0 bases from J, the junction contained 2 bases not matched to a gene. Germline V gene lookup returns CDR1 SNHLY and CDR2 FYNNEI. The DNA for the CDR3 is TGTGCCAGCAGTGGGGACAGGTCTAGCAATCAGCCCCAGCATTTT. Translated: CASSGDRSSNQPQHF. The whole variable domain, remainder taken from reference TRBV2 and TRBJ1-5, is EPEVTQTPSHQVTQMGQEVILRCVPISNHLYFYWYRQILGQKVEFLVSFYNNEISEKSEIFDDQFSVERPDGSNFTLKIRSTKLEDSAMYFCASSGDRSSNQPQHFGDGTRLSIL.

V is TRBV29-1 and J is TRBJ2-1, with 8 bases matching TRBD1. Germline CDR1 is SQVTM and CDR2 is ANQGSEA. V lost 5 bases, J lost 4 bases, and 4 bases stayed unmatched. The CDR3 sequence is 13 residues long. DNA for the CDR3: TGCAGCGTTTCCGGGACAGGATACAATGAGCAGTTCTTC. Protein sequence: CSVSGTGYNEQFF.

The chain has TRBV11-2 and TRBJ1-2; 10 positions match TRBD1. The CDR3 runs to 13 residues. Germline V gene sequence: CDR1 SGHAT, CDR2 FQNNGV. Trimming took 3 bases from V and 8 from J; bases not matched to a gene: 3. The CDR3 coding sequence is TGTGCCAGCAGCTTCGGGACAGGGGAAGGCTACACCTTC. Its translation is CASSFGTGEGYTF.

This clone was picked up one time. The chain employs TRBV9 and TRBJ2-5, with TRBD2 matching 8 bases. CDR1 is SGDLS and CDR2 is YYNGEE in the germline V gene. The CDR3 totals 16 residues. V shed 0 bases and J 3 bases; nucleotides not matched to a gene: 7. CDR3 sequence: CASSVAGSGGKETQYF. The CDR3 DNA sequence: TGTGCCAGCAGCGTAGCTGGGTCGGGGGGGAAAGAGACCCAGTACTTC.

J is TRBJ1-2 and V is TRBV9, with D maybe TRBD1 (6 bases). The germline gives CDR1 SGDLS, CDR2 YYNGEE. The V gene lost 3 bases and the J gene lost 6 bases, with 12 bases spanning the gap. The CDR3 has 13 residues. CDR3 loop: CASSGGRGNGYTF. CDR3 sequence (DNA): TGTGCCAGCAGCGGGGGAAGGGGGAATGGCTACACCTTC.

This clone was counted only a few times. This chain joins TRBV14 and TRBJ2-7; D is unclear. The V end was cut by 2 bases, the J end by 9 bases, with 8 bases between. The CDR3 has 11 amino acids. Per the germline V gene, CDR1 is SGHDN and CDR2 is FVKESK. CDR3 coding DNA: TGTGCCAGCAGCCAACTTGGGCGGCAGTACTTC. Protein sequence: CASSQLGRQYF.

This clone was seen a single time. The gene calls are TRBV19 and TRBJ1-2, with a weak D call TRBD1 (5 bases). The CDR3 runs to 15 residues. Germline loops: CDR1 LNHDA, CDR2 SQIVND (reference sequence). V shed 2 bases and J shed 4 bases, with 14 bases lying between them. DNA of the CDR3: TGTGCCAGTAGTATAAGTGGGGGAGGAGGCTATGGCTACACCTTC. Its translation: CASSISGGGGYGYTF.

For the CDR3, the DNA is TGTGCCAGCAGTTACCTTATAGGCGGGGGGGATACCTACGAGCAGTACTTC. Its protein is CASSYLIGGGDTYEQYF. This rearrangement joins TRBV6-2 or TRBV6-3 to TRBJ2-7; TRBD2 agrees at 9 bases. This CDR3 region has 17 residues. CDR1 is MNHEY, CDR2 SVGEGT, per germline. The trim removed 2 bases at V and 2 bases at J, leaving 10 bases unmatched.

The sample holds a few counts of this clone. The chain employs TRBV18 and TRBJ2-1; TRBD2 is a possible D gene (5 bases). The CDR3 spans 15 residues. Per germline, CDR1 KGHSH and CDR2 LQKENI. The ends were cut back, 0 bases at V and 7 bases at J, with 13 bases in the middle. Written as DNA, the CDR3 is TGTGCCAGCTCACCACCGGCAGGTTCGGGGAATGAGCAGTTCTTC. It encodes CASSPPAGSGNEQFF.

The V gene is TRBV28, the J gene TRBJ2-3; 10 positions agree with TRBD2. CDR1 MDHEN and CDR2 SYDVKM come from the germline V gene. There are 18 residues in the CDR3. V shed 8 bases, J shed 6 bases, and the junction held 20 bases outside the gene matches. The DNA for the CDR3 is TGTGCCAGCGTCCCCGCCGCGGGGCTAGCGGGAGTCGGGGATACGCAGTATTTT. Amino acid sequence: CASVPAAGLAGVGDTQYF.

CDR3 protein: CASSLRGQLNTEAFF. DNA of the CDR3: TGTGCCAGCAGCTTAAGGGGCCAGCTGAACACTGAAGCTTTCTTT. The chain has TRBV11-2 and TRBJ1-1; D possibly corresponds to TRBD1 (5 bases). The germline V and J ends were trimmed by 2 bases and 0 bases, with 10 bases remaining between them. The germline V gene encodes CDR1 SGHAT and CDR2 FQNNGV. There are 15 residues in the CDR3.

V and J are TRBV9 and TRBJ2-2; tentatively, D is TRBD2 (7 bases). V lost 3 bases and J 3 bases, leaving 12 bases between the germline ends. Germline CDR1 SGDLS, CDR2 YYNGEE. This CDR3 is built from 15 residues. This CDR3 reads CASSAAGHYTGELFF. The CDR3 DNA follows: TGTGCCAGCAGCGCAGCGGGACATTACACCGGGGAGCTGTTTTTT.

The chain couples TRBV19 to TRBJ1-1, with D tentatively TRBD1 (6 bases). Per the germline V gene, CDR1 is LNHDA and CDR2 is SQIVND (reference sequence). The ends were cut back, 4 bases at V and 6 bases at J, with 15 bases in the middle. The CDR3 extends over 14 amino acids. The chain's CDR3 is CASSTGDRRPEAFF. CDR3 nucleotides: TGTGCCAGTAGTACAGGGGATAGACGCCCTGAAGCTTTCTTT.

This chain connects TRBV15 to TRBJ1-4, with D possibly being TRBD1 (5 bases). The CDR3 spans 14 residues. The V end lost 8 bases, the J end lost 0 bases, and 10 bases lay between the germline ends. Germline values: CDR1 LNHNV, CDR2 YYDKDF (reference sequence). The chain's CDR3 is CATQQGATNEKLFF. In DNA, the CDR3 is TGTGCCACCCAACAAGGGGCAACTAATGAAAAACTGTTTTTT.